A selection of T cell receptor beta chains follows, all from one sample in a study of PD-1 blockade in classical Hodgkin lymphoma. Measured with immunoSEQ multiplex PCR; TCRdb has only the in-frame clones, and not every one. This sample has about 98,000 clones, with 80% to 95% found just once. Sequences were derived from peripheral blood mononuclear cells (PBMCs), sampled at baseline. All receptors come from a human donor with classical Hodgkin lymphoma. The CDR3 runs from the conserved cysteine through the conserved F or W. Each record gives: D gene, clone size, CDR3 length, J gene, V gene, CDR3 DNA, CDR3 protein. The D gene is left open where the match is weak. Some rows mark clone size as missing; the rest say once, few, many or name a class of expanded clone.

. . 14 TRBJ1-2 TRBV27 TGTGCCAGCGTGCCCCGGGGGGGGGCGCGGGGCTACACCTTC CASVPRGGARGYTF
. . 11 TRBJ2-1 TRBV20-1 TGCAGTGCGAGGCAACCCGCGCATCACTTCTTC CSARQPAHHFF
TRBD2 . 17 TRBJ2-7 TRBV6-1 TGTGCCAGCAGTGCTCCGGGACTAGCGGGAGGAAGCTACGAGCAGTACTTC CASSAPGLAGGSYEQYF
TRBD2 . 16 TRBJ2-1 TRBV9 TGTGCCAGCAGCACCGGACTAGTCCGGAGCCACAATGAGCAGTTCTTC CASSTGLVRSHNEQFF
TRBD1 . 16 TRBJ1-4 TRBV6-6 TGTGCCAGCAGTTTCCCGGGACAGGGACTGAATGAAAAACTGTTTTTT CASSFPGQGLNEKLFF
TRBD1 . 12 TRBJ2-3 TRBV29-1 TGCAGAAGGGACAGAAGCACAGATACGCAGTATTTT CRRDRSTDTQYF
. . 15 TRBJ2-1 TRBV30 TGTGCCTGGAACGGAGGGGGCGCAAGAAAAAATGAGCAGTTCTTC CAWNGGGARKNEQFF
. . 15 TRBJ2-6 TRBV5-1 TGCGCCAGCAGCTTGGAGGGGTCTGGGGCCAACGTCCTGACTTTC CASSLEGSGANVLTF
TRBD1 . 15 TRBJ2-2 TRBV10-1 TGCGCCAGCAGTGTTGGGGGACAGGGAACCCGGGAGCTGTTTTTT CASSVGGQGTRELFF
. . 14 TRBJ2-1 TRBV19 TGTGCCAGTACTCCCCGCGGTGGATTTAATGAGCAGTTCTTC CASTPRGGFNEQFF
. . 17 TRBJ2-7 TRBV21-1 TGTGCCAGCAGCAAACCCATCTGCCGGGACAACTCCTACGAGCAGTACTTC CASSKPICRDNSYEQYF
. . 14 TRBJ1-2 TRBV5-8 TGTGCCAGCAGCTTGGGTTGGATCCAGGATGGCTACACCTTC CASSLGWIQDGYTF
TRBD2 . 18 TRBJ2-7 TRBV29-1 TGCAGCGTTGTGGGCTCTAGCGGGAGGGCCCTCGGGGGGAACGAGCAGTACTTC CSVVGSSGRALGGNEQYF
. few 13 TRBJ1-2 TRBV27 TGTGCCAGCAGTCTTAGTCACAGCTATGGCTACACCTTC CASSLSHSYGYTF
TRBD2 . 16 TRBJ2-2 TRBV30 TGTGCCGGTACTAGCGGGAGGGGGCGGGACACCGGGGAGCTGTTTTTT CAGTSGRGRDTGELFF
. . 13 TRBJ2-1 TRBV29-1 TGCAGCGTTGTTGGGAACAGGGTTTATGAGCAGTTCTTC CSVVGNRVYEQFF
. . 15 TRBJ2-2 TRBV5-1 TGCGCCAGCAGCTTGGTAACAGTTTTAGCCGGGGAGCTGTTTTTT CASSLVTVLAGELFF
. . 17 TRBJ2-1 TRBV5-4 TGTGCCAGCAGCTCTGAACCTCTAGCAGGTTCCTACAATGAGCAGTTCTTC CASSSEPLAGSYNEQFF
TRBD1 once 16 TRBJ2-7 TRBV19 TGTGCCAGTAGTAACTCACAGGGGTTAGAGGTCTACGAGCAGTACTTC CASSNSQGLEVYEQYF
. . 14 TRBJ2-4 TRBV28 TGTGCCAGCAGTTTGGGACTTACTCAACACATTCAGTACTTC CASSLGLTQHIQYF
TRBD2 . 15 TRBJ2-3 TRBV7-3 TGTGCCAGCAGCCCCGGAGCGGGAAGCACAGATACGCAGTATTTT CASSPGAGSTDTQYF
. . 13 TRBJ2-2 TRBV28 TGTGCCAGCAGTTTCAGGGTAACCGGGGAGCTGTTTTTT CASSFRVTGELFF
TRBD2 . 15 TRBJ2-7 TRBV7-7 TGTGCCAGCAGCTTCTCTCTGGCGGGAGTGTACGAGCAGTACTTC CASSFSLAGVYEQYF
TRBD1 few 15 TRBJ1-1 TRBV14 TGTGCCAGCAGCCGACAGGGGGCCTTAGGCACTGAAGCTTTCTTT CASSRQGALGTEAFF
TRBD2 . 14 TRBJ2-1 TRBV5-6 TGTGCCAGCAGCTTGACTAGCGCATACAATGAGCAGTTCTTC CASSLTSAYNEQFF
TRBD2 . 13 TRBJ2-3 TRBV2 TGTGCCAGCAGGGGAGGGCAGCTAGATACGCAGTATTTT CASRGGQLDTQYF
. . 14 TRBJ1-3 TRBV28 TGTGCCAGCAGTACCCTCGGGTCTGGAAACACCATATATTTT CASSTLGSGNTIYF
. . 15 TRBJ2-7 TRBV18 TGTGCCAGCTCACCTGACAGTCCCCTACGAGACGAGCAGTACTTC CASSPDSPLRDEQYF
. . 14 TRBJ2-7 TRBV28 TGTGCCAGCACCCCCGGGCCCCCGGCCCTCGAGCAGTACTTC CASTPGPPALEQYF
. . 12 TRBJ2-7 TRBV2 TGTGCCAGCCGGGACGGCTCCTACGAGCAGTACTTC CASRDGSYEQYF
TRBD1 . 14 TRBJ1-2 TRBV5-1 TGCGCCAGCAGCCTAGGACAGGGGCACTATGGCTACACCTTC CASSLGQGHYGYTF
. . 13 TRBJ1-1 TRBV28 TGTGCCAGCAGTCCCGGGACGAACACTGAAGCTTTCTTT CASSPGTNTEAFF
TRBD2 . 15 TRBJ2-1 TRBV6-1 TGTGCCAGCAGTGAACTGTCTAGCGGGAGGAATGAGCAGTTCTTC CASSELSSGRNEQFF
TRBD1 . 17 TRBJ2-1 TRBV27 TGTGCCAGCAGCCGCCTGTCCGGGACAGGGGGCTACAATGAGCAGTTCTTC CASSRLSGTGGYNEQFF
. . 15 TRBJ2-7 TRBV6-5 TGTGCCAGCAGTTACGACCCCAGGGCCCACTACGAGCAGTACTTC CASSYDPRAHYEQYF
TRBD1 . 14 TRBJ1-2 TRBV7-9 TGTGCCAGCAGCCCTCCGACAGGGAACTATGGCTACACCTTC CASSPPTGNYGYTF
. . 13 TRBJ2-7 TRBV6-5 TGTGCCAGCAGCCCCGGACCCTTCGGGGAGCAGTACTTC CASSPGPFGEQYF